This TCR beta chain was sequenced in a study of T cells in Graves' hyperthyroidism and ophthalmopathy. There are many counts of this clonotype. Its antigen is unidentified. Notes on the study in general: A model using 13 V-J features told ophthalmopathy apart from stable hyperthyroidism.

The CDR3 is 12 residues long. Germline CDR1 DFQATT, CDR2 SNEGSKA (reference sequence). V dropped 4 bases and J dropped 1 base, with 7 bases sitting between them. TCR beta CDR3 regions were amplified from RNA. An initial round of RT-PCR targeting the TCR CDR3 relied on the HTBI primer set. From the multiplex PCR reads, TCRdb called clonotypes with MiXCR, one entry per CDR3 protein. Here the sample spans some 560,000 distinct CDR3 sequences, 15% to 19% being singletons. The genes are TRBV20-1 and TRBJ2-5, with D unclear. Sequencing was performed on blood. The TCR comes from a woman in her thirties with Graves' hyperthyroidism. CDR3 region: CSATRSQETQYF. Here the CDR3 DNA reads TGCAGTGCTACGAGATCCCAAGAGACCCAGTACTTC.